These 9 T cell receptor beta chains were all obtained from the same sample, sequenced in a study of cytomegalovirus exposure and HLA in healthy donors. Primers: 60 Vbeta forward and 13 Jbeta reverse. Sequencing used immunoSEQ multiplex PCR; TCRdb keeps in-frame clones, though not all of them. This sample has some 150,000 clones, with about two thirds found just once. What was sequenced was PBMCs. Receptors were obtained from a man aged 50 to 59 in good health and CMV-seropositive.

The chain joins TRBV6-6 to TRBJ2-3; 11 bases match TRBD1. V lost 7 bases and J lost 5; bases outside the gene matches: 8. The CDR3 consists of 15 residues. Germline CDR1 and CDR2: MNHNY and SVGAGI (reference sequence). The CDR3 coding sequence is TGTGCCAGCACTTTCCGGGACAGGGGGAAAGATACGCAGTATTTT. Translation gives CASTFRDRGKDTQYF.

The gene calls are TRBV19 and TRBJ2-5, with 11 bases identical to TRBD2. The germline V gene encodes CDR1 LNHDA and CDR2 SQIVND (reference sequence). V was pared by 2 bases and J by 5 bases, with 7 bases of the junction left unmatched. The CDR3 totals 16 residues. This CDR3 is CASSIRSSGGRETQYF. The CDR3 nucleotides read TGTGCCAGTAGTATAAGGTCTAGCGGGGGGCGGGAGACCCAGTACTTC.

The genes are TRBV5-6 and TRBJ2-3; D possibly corresponds to TRBD2 (6 bases). The germline V gene has CDR1 SGHDT and CDR2 YYEEEE. The CDR3 contains 15 residues. V lost 3 bases to trimming and J lost 4 bases, with 15 bases between them. This chain's CDR3 is CASSYSGVRADTQYF. As DNA, the CDR3 is TGTGCCAGCAGCTACTCGGGGGTCCGCGCAGATACGCAGTATTTT.

The gene calls are TRBV6-5 and TRBJ2-7; the match to TRBD1 covers 7 bases. Looked up from germline, CDR1 is MNHEY and CDR2 is SVGAGI. This CDR3 has 15 residues. Unmatched junction bases numbered 7, after V lost 2 bases and J lost 3 bases. The CDR3 here is CASSYGAGGDYEQYF. The CDR3 coding sequence is TGTGCCAGCAGTTACGGGGCAGGGGGTGACTACGAGCAGTACTTC.

The chain links TRBV10-3 to TRBJ1-1; 7 bases are shared with TRBD1. V shed 3 bases, J shed 8 bases, and the junction held 9 bases outside the gene matches. The germline V gene has CDR1 ENHRY and CDR2 SYGVKD. This CDR3 is 14 amino acids long. CDR3 loop: CAISDPGQRIEAFF. DNA of the CDR3: TGTGCCATCAGTGACCCGGGACAGAGGATCGAAGCTTTCTTT.

The rearrangement links TRBV27 to TRBJ2-1, with 9 bases lining up with TRBD1. The CDR3 is 14 residues long. V shed 4 bases and J 3 bases; nucleotides not matched to a gene: 1. Germline V gene data show CDR1 as MNHEY and CDR2 as SMNVEV (reference sequence). The chain's CDR3 is CASSWDRVYNEQFF. CDR3 coding DNA: TGTGCCAGCAGTTGGGACAGGGTCTACAATGAGCAGTTCTTC.

The V gene is TRBV11-1, the J gene TRBJ2-7; 10 nucleotides align to TRBD1. CDR1 is SGHAT, CDR2 FQDESV, per germline (reference sequence). This CDR3 has 14 residues. Trimming removed 4 bases from V and 3 bases from J; junction bases left unmatched: 3. CDR3 bases: TGTGCCAGCAGCTCCCGGGACAGGGGCTACGAGCAGTACTTC. As protein: CASSSRDRGYEQYF.

In regard to this clone: The junction and the germline gene differ at one end; a read error may be behind it. This rearrangement joins TRBV4-1 to TRBJ1-4; D unresolved. CDR1 MGHRA and CDR2 YSYEKL come from the germline V gene. The length of the CDR3 is 14 residues. This CDR3 reads CASSQDGTRRFLVF. CDR3 DNA: TGCGCCAGCAGCCAAGATGGAACCCGGCGGTTTCTGGTTTTT.

J is TRBJ2-3 and V is TRBV2; weak D call: TRBD2 (5 bases). This CDR3 has 13 residues. CDR1 and CDR2 (germline): SNHLY, FYNNEI. V shed 1 base and J shed 12 bases, with 14 bases lying between them. The CDR3 DNA follows: TGTGCCAGCAGTGAAGGTTATTACGGGGATCAGTATTTT. Protein: CASSEGYYGDQYF.